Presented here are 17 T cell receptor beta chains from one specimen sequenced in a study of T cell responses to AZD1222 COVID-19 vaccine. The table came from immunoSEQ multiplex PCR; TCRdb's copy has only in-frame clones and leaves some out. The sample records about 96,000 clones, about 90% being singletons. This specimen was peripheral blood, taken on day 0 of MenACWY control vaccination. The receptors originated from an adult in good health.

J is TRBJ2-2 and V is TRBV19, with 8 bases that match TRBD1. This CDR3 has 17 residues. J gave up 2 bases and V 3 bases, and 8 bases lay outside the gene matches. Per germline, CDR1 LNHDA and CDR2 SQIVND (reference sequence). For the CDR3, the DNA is TGTGCCAGTAGTATCAGAAGACAGGGGATAAACACCGGGGAGCTGTTTTTT. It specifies CASSIRRQGINTGELFF.

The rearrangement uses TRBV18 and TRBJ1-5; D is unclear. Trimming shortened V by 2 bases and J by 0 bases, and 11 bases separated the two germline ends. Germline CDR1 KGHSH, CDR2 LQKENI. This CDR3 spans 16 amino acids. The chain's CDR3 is CASSPSWGRSNQPQHF. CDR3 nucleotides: TGTGCCAGCTCACCAAGCTGGGGTCGTAGCAATCAGCCCCAGCATTTT.

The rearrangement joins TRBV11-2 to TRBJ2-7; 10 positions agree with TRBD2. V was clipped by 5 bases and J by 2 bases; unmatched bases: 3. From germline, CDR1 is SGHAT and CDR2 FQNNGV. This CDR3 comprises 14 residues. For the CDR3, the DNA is TGTGCCAGCAGCCCTAGCGGGAGCGCCTACGAGCAGTACTTC. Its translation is CASSPSGSAYEQYF. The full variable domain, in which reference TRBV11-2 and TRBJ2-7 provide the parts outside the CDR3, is EAGVAQSPRYKIIEKRQSVAFWCNPISGHATLYWYQQILGQGPKLLIQFQNNGVVDDSQLPKDRFSAERLKGVDSTLKIQPAKLEDSAVYLCASSPSGSAYEQYFGPGTRLTVT.

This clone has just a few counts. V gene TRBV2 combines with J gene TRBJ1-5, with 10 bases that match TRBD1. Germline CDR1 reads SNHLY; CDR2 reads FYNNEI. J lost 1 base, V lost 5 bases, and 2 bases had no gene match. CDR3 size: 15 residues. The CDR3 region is CASSRQGASNQPQHF. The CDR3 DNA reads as TGTGCCAGCAGTAGACAGGGGGCGAGCAATCAGCCCCAGCATTTT.

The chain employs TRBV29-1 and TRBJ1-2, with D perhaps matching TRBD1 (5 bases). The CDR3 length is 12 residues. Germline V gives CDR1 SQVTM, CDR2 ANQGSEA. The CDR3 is CTTTETAYGYTF. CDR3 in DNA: TGCACCACAACCGAGACAGCCTATGGCTACACCTTC.

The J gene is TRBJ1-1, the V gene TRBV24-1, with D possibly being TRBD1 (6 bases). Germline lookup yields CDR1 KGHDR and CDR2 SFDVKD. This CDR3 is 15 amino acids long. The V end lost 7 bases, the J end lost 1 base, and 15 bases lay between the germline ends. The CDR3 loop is CATREKGGRNTEAFF. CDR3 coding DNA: TGTGCCACCAGGGAAAAGGGGGGTAGGAACACTGAAGCTTTCTTT.

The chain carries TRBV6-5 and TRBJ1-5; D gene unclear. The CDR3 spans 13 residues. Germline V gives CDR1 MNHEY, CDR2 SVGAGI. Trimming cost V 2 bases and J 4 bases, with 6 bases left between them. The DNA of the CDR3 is TGTGCCAGCAGTTACAAGGTGAATCAGCCCCAGCATTTT. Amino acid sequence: CASSYKVNQPQHF.

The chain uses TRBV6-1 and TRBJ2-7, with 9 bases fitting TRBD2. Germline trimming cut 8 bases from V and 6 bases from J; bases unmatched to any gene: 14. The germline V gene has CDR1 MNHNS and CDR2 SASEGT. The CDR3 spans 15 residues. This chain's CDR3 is CASVAHAGAGGEQYF. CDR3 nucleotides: TGTGCCAGCGTGGCCCACGCGGGAGCGGGAGGCGAGCAGTACTTC.

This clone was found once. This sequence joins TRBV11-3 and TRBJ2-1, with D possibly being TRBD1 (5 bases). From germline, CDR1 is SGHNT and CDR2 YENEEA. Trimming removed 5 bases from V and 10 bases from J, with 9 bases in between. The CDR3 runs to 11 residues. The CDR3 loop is CASSAGLEQFF. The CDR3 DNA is TGTGCCAGCAGCGCAGGGCTAGAGCAGTTCTTC.

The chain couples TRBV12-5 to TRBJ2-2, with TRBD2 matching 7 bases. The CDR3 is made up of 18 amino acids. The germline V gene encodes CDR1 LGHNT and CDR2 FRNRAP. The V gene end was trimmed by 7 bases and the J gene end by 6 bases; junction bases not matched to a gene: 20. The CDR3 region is CASALGRGTVDEAGELFF. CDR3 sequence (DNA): TGTGCTAGTGCCTTGGGGCGGGGGACCGTCGACGAGGCCGGGGAGCTGTTTTTT.

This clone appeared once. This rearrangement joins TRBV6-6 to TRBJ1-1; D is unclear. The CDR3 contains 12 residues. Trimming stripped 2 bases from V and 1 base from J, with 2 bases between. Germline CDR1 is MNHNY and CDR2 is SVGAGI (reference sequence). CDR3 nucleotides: TGTGCCAGCAGTTACGAGAACACTGAAGCTTTCTTT. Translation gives CASSYENTEAFF.

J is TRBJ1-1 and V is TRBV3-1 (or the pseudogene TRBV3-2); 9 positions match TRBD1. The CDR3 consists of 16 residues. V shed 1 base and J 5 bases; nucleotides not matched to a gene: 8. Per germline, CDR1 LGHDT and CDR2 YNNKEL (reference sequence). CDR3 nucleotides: TGTGCCAGCAGCCAAGGGATGGGACAGGGAATAACTGAAGCTTTCTTT. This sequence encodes CASSQGMGQGITEAFF.

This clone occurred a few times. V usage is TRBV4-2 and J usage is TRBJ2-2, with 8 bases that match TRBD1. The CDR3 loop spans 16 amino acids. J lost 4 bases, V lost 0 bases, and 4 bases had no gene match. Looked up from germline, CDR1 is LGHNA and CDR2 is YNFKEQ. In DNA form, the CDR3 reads TGTGCCAGCAGCCAAGAGCCGGGGACAGGCACCGGGGAGCTGTTTTTT. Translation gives CASSQEPGTGTGELFF.

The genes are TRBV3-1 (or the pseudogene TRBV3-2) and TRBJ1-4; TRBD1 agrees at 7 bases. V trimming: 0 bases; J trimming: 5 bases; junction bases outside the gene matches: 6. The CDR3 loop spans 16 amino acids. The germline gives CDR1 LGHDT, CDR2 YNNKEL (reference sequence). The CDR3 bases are TGTGCCAGCAGCCAAGACCAGACAGGGTCGAATGAAAAACTGTTTTTT. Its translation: CASSQDQTGSNEKLFF.

CDR3 sequence reads: CASSQDGGLNTEAFF. The DNA for the CDR3 is TGTGCCAGCAGCCAAGACGGGGGCCTGAACACTGAAGCTTTCTTT. The chain recombines TRBV3-1 (or the pseudogene TRBV3-2) with TRBJ1-1, with D tentatively TRBD1 (6 bases). The CDR3 has 15 amino acids. The germline V and J ends were trimmed by 0 bases and 0 bases, with 8 bases remaining between them. Germline assignment: CDR1 LGHDT and CDR2 YNNKEL (reference sequence).

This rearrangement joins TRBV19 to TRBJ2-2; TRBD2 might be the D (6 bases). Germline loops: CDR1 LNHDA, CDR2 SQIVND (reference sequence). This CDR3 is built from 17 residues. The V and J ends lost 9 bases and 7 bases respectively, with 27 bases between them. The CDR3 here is CASASIKVGSYFGELFF. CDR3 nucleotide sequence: TGTGCCAGCGCCTCTATTAAAGTCGGGAGTTATTTCGGGGAGCTGTTTTTT. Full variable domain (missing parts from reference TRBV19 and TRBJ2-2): DGGITQSPKYLFRKEGQNVTLSCEQNLNHDAMYWYRQDPGQGLRLIYYSQIVNDFQKGDIAEGYSVSREKKESFPLTVTSAQKNPTAFYLCASASIKVGSYFGELFFGEGSRLTVL.

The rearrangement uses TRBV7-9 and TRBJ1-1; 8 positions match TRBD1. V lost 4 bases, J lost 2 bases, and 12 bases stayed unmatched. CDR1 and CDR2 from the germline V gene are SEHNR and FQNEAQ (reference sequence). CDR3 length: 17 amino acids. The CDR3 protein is CASSSGQGGLSNTEAFF. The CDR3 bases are TGTGCCAGCAGCTCCGGACAGGGAGGACTATCCAACACTGAAGCTTTCTTT.